This is a list of T cell receptor beta chains from one sample in a study of patients and donors after allogeneic stem cell transplantation. TCRdb recomputed calls from the RT-PCR reads with MiXCR, one row per CDR3 protein. The table lists about 200,000 distinct CDR3 sequences, 41% of them singletons. Material: blood, either unsorted or a sorted T cell fraction (not recorded which). The receptors derive from a human donor who was either an allogeneic HSCT recipient or a stem cell or donor lymphocyte infusion donor (not recorded which). It is not recorded whose cells these are; they may come from a transplant donor. Both conserved end residues are part of each CDR3. The D gene is left open where the match is weak.

V	D	J	CDR3
TRBV4-3	TRBD2	TRBJ2-1	CASSQEAGLEQFF
TRBV14	NA	TRBJ2-1	CASSHQRVGVMDFPYNEQFF
TRBV9	NA	TRBJ2-7	CASSKSGTYEQYF
TRBV14	TRBD1	TRBJ2-7	CASRGTGLEQYF
TRBV28	NA	TRBJ1-1	CASSPNRDTEAFF
TRBV29-1	NA	TRBJ2-2	CSVDRQDSTGELFF
TRBV5-1	NA	TRBJ2-7	CASSLSRVGHGFYEQYF
TRBV2	NA	TRBJ1-5	CASSVGADSNQPQHF
TRBV7-2	NA	TRBJ1-6	CASSPTEAYNSPLHF
TRBV6-5	TRBD1	TRBJ2-7	CASRTDRGLRGGSYEQYF
TRBV9	NA	TRBJ2-7	CASSPRIAALYEQYF
TRBV6-6	NA	TRBJ1-1	CASTIPGGSGEAFF
TRBV12-3/TRBV12-4	NA	TRBJ1-5	CASSTGRSNQPQHF
TRBV20-1	NA	TRBJ1-1	CSEWRGVGNTEAFF
TRBV19	NA	TRBJ1-2	CASSMIEGINYGYTF
TRBV15	NA	TRBJ2-3	CATSRGATDTQYF
TRBV5-6	NA	TRBJ1-1	CASSLYTAGMNTEAFF
TRBV7-2	NA	TRBJ1-6	CASSLVSYVNSPLHF
TRBV7-2	NA	TRBJ2-5	CASSLVARGAETQYF
TRBV3-1	TRBD2	TRBJ2-4	CASSTSEGSNIQYF
TRBV4-2	NA	TRBJ2-3	CASSQEVGSADTQYF
TRBV29-1	NA	TRBJ1-2	CSVEGNNYGYTF
TRBV25-1	NA	TRBJ1-4	CASSELSGFNEKLFF
TRBV7-9	NA	TRBJ1-2	CASSLVANYGYTF
TRBV4-3	NA	TRBJ1-1	CASSPTAQNTEAFF
TRBV5-5	TRBD1	TRBJ1-1	CASTPHGAGGNTEAFF
TRBV20-1	TRBD1	TRBJ1-2	CSAPRDSSFYGYTF
TRBV7-2	NA	TRBJ1-3	CASTLDGNSGNTIYF
TRBV5-1	TRBD1	TRBJ2-1	CASSLPGQFNEQFF
TRBV3-1	NA	TRBJ1-5	CASSQGGGGNQPQHF
TRBV28	NA	TRBJ2-1	CASSHLPEGPYNEQFF
TRBV27	TRBD1	TRBJ2-3	CASSFAGGSTDTQYF
TRBV20-1	NA	TRBJ2-1	CSAKTPGRSYDYNEQFF
TRBV10-3	NA	TRBJ1-4	CAISDITGRGNEKLFF
TRBV7-9	NA	TRBJ1-6	CASSPQGMDSPLHF
TRBV15	NA	TRBJ1-2	CATREDNYGYTF
TRBV20-1	NA	TRBJ1-2	CSARDSRTALNYGYTF
TRBV29-1	NA	TRBJ1-2	CSVVHRANYGYTF
TRBV5-1	NA	TRBJ2-3	CASSLGGEASTDTQYF
TRBV7-9	TRBD1	TRBJ1-2	CASSPAGGQGVFYGYTF